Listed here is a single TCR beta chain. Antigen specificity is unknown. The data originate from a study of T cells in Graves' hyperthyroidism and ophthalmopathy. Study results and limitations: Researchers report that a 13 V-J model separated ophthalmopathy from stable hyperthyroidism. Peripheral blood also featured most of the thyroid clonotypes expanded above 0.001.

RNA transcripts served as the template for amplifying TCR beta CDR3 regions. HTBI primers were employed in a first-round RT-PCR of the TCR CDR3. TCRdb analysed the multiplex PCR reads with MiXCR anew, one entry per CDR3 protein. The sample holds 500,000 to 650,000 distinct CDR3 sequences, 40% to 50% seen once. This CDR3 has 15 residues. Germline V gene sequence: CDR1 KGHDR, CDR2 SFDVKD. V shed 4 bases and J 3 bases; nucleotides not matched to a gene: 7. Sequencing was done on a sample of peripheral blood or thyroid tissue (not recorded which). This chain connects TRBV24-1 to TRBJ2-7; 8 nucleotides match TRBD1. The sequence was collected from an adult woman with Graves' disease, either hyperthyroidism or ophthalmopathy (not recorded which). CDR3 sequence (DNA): TGTGCCACCAGTGACCCCGGGACAGGAGTCTACGAGCAGTACTTC. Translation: CATSDPGTGVYEQYF.